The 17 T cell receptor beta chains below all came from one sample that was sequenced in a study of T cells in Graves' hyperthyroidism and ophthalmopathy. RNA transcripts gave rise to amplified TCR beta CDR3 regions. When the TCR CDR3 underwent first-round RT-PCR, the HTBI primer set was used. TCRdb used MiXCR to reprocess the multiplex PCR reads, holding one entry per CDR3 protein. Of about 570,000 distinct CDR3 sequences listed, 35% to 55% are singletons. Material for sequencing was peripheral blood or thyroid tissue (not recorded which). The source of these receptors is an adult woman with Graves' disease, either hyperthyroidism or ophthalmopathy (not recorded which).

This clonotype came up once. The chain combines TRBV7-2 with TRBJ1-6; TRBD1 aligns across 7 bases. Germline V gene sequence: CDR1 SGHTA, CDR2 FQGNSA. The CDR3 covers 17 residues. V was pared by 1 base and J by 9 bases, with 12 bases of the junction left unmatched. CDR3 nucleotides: TGTGCCAGCAGCTTAGGCGGTAAAGGGGGCATCGTTTCACCCCTCCACTTT. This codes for CASSLGGKGGIVSPLHF.

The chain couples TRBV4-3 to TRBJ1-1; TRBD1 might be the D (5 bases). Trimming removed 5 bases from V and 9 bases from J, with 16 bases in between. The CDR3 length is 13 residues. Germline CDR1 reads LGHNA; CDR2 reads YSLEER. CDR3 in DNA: TGCGCCAGCAGCTCGCACGGGGACGGGAAAGCTTTCTTT. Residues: CASSSHGDGKAFF.

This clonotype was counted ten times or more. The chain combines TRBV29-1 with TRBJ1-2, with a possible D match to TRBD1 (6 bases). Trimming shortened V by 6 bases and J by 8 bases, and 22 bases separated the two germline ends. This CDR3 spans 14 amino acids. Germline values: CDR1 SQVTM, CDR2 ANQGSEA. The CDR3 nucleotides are TGCAGCGTCCCACGGGACAACCACGGAGGAGGCTACACCTTC. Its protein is CSVPRDNHGGGYTF.

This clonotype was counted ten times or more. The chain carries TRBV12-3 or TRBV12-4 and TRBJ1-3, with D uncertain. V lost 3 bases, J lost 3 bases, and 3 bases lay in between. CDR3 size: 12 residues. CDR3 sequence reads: CASSLGGNTIYF. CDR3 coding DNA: TGTGCCAGCAGTTTGGGTGGAAACACCATATATTTT.

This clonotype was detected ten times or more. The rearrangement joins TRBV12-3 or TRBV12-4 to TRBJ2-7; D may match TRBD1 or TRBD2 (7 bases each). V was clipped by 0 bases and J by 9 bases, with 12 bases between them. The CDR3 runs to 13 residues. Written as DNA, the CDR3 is TGTGCCAGCAGTTTAGCGGGAGGGACAGTGCAGTACTTC. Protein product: CASSLAGGTVQYF.

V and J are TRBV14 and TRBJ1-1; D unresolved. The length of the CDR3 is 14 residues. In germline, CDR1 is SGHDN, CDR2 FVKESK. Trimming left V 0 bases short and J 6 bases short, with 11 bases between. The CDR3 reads CASSQEKLAAEAFF. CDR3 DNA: TGTGCCAGCAGCCAAGAAAAACTGGCAGCTGAAGCTTTCTTT.

Written as DNA, the CDR3 is TGTGCCAGCAGTGGCATTAGCGGGAGTTCAGATACGCAGTATTTT. Translation gives CASSGISGSSDTQYF. This chain joins TRBV2 and TRBJ2-3, with TRBD2 matching 9 bases. V lost 4 bases, J lost 4 bases, and 6 bases stayed unmatched. Germline CDR1 reads SNHLY; CDR2 reads FYNNEI. The CDR3 is made up of 15 amino acids. Drawing the rest from reference TRBV2 and TRBJ2-3, the complete variable domain is EPEVTQTPSHQVTQMGQEVILRCVPISNHLYFYWYRQILGQKVEFLVSFYNNEISEKSEIFDDQFSVERPDGSNFTLKIRSTKLEDSAMYFCASSGISGSSDTQYFGPGTRLTVL.

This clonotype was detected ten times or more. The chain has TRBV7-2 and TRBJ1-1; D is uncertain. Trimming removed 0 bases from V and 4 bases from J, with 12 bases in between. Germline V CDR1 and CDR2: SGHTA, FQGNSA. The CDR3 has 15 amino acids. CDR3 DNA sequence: TGTGCCAGCAGCTTAGCGCGGGGATGGTTCACTGAAGCTTTCTTT. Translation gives CASSLARGWFTEAFF.

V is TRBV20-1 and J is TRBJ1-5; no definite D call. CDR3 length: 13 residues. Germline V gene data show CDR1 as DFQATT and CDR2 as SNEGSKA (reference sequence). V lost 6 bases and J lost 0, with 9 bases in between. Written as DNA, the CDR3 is TGCAGTGCAGCAGCTCTTAGCAATCAGCCCCAGCATTTT. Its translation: CSAAALSNQPQHF.

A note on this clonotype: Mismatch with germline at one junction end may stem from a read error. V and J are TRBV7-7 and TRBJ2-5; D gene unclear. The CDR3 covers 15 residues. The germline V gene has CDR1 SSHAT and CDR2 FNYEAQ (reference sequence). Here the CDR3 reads CASSPGPFSQETQYF. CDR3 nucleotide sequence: TGTGCTAGCAGCCCCGGACCCTTCTCCCAAGAGACCCAGTACTTC.

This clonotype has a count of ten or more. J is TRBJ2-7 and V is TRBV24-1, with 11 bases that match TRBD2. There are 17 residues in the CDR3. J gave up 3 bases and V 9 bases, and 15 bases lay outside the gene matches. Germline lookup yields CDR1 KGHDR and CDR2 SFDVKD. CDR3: CATEGESGLAGIYEQYF. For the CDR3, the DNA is TGTGCCACCGAGGGGGAATCAGGACTAGCGGGTATCTACGAGCAGTACTTC.

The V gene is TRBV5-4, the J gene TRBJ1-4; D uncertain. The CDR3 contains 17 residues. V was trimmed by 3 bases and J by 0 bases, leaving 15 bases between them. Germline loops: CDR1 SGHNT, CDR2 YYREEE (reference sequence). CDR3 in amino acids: CASSSPAGWATNEKLFF. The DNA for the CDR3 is TGTGCCAGCAGCTCCCCAGCGGGATGGGCAACTAATGAAAAACTGTTTTTT.

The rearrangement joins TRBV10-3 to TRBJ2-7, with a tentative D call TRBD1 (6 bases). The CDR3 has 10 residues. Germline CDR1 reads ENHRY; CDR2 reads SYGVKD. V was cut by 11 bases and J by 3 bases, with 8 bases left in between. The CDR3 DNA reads TGTGCCGGCAGGGGCTACGAGCAGTACTTC. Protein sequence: CAGRGYEQYF.

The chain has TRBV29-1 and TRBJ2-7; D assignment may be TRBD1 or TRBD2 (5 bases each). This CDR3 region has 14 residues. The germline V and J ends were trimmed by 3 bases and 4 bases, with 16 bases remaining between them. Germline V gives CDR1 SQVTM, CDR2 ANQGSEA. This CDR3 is CSVEFGGTVYEQYF. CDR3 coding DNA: TGCAGCGTTGAGTTTGGGGGAACAGTGTACGAGCAGTACTTC.

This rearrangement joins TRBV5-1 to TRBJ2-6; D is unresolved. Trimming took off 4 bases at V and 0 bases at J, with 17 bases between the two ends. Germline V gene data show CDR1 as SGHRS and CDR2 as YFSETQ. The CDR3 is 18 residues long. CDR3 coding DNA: TGCGCCAGCAGCCCCCTCGGTACAGCTCGCTCTGGGGCCAACGTCCTGACTTTC. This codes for CASSPLGTARSGANVLTF.

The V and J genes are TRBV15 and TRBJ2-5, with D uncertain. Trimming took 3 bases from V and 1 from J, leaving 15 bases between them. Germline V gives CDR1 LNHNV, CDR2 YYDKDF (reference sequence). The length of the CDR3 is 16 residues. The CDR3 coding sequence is TGTGCCACCAGCAGCGAGCTCCAGGAACCCCAAGAGACCCAGTACTTC. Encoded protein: CATSSELQEPQETQYF.

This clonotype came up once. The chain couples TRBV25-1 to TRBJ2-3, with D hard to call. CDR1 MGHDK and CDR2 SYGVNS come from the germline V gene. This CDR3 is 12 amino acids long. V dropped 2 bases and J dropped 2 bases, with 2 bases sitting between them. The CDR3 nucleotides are TGTGCCAGCAGTGAAGACACAGATACGCAGTATTTT. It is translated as CASSEDTDTQYF.